Ten or more counts support the clone carrying this T cell receptor (beta chain). Time point defined: blood at routine non-recurrence follow-up after resection. This specimen belongs to a study of spatial heterogeneity in lung cancer. Across the study: At a median of roughly two years after resection, follow-up PBMC samples were sequenced when available.

V lost 0 bases, J lost 3 bases, and 5 bases stayed unmatched. The CDR3 is made up of 14 amino acids. Germline CDR1 and CDR2: SQVTM and ANQGSEA. One entry per CDR3 protein, called by TCRdb with MiXCR from the 5' RACE reads. The sample comprises some 30,000 distinct CDR3 sequences, over 9.5% of which are singletons, and less than 35% rests with the top ten. J is TRBJ2-7 and V is TRBV29-1; 7 bases are a match to TRBD1. Sample: PBMCs, taken at follow-up. The receptor was derived from a female donor with early-stage non-small cell lung cancer. The CDR3 sequence: CSVEDKGGGYEQYF. In DNA form, the CDR3 reads TGCAGCGTTGAAGATAAAGGGGGCGGCTACGAGCAGTACTTC.